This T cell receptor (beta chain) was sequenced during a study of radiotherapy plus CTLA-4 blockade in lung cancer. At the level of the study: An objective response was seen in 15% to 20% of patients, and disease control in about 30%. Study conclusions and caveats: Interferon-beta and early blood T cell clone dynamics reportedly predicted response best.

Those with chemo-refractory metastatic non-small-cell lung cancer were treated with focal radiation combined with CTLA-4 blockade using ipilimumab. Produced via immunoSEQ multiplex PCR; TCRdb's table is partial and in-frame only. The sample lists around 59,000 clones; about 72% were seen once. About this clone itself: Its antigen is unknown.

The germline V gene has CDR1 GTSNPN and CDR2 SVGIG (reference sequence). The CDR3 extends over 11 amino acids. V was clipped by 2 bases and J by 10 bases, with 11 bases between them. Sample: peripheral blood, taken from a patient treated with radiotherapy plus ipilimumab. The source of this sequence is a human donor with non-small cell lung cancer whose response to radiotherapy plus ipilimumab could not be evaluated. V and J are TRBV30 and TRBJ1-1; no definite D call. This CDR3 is CAWSKGGGAFF. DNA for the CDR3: TGTGCCTGGAGTAAGGGCGGAGGAGCTTTCTTT.